The 29 T cell receptor beta chains presented below share a single source sample, sequenced in a study of cytomegalovirus exposure and HLA in healthy donors. The PCR employed 60 Vbeta primers together with 13 Jbeta primers. Using immunoSEQ multiplex PCR, the repertoire was profiled, and TCRdb retains in-frame clones only, with some absent. The sample has 200,000 or so clones; approximately 81% are singletons. The specimen sequenced was PBMCs. The origin of the receptors is a man aged 30-40 years in good health and CMV-seronegative.

This rearrangement joins TRBV4-1 to TRBJ2-5, with 7 bases fitting TRBD1. With the DNA end fitting TRBJ2-7 better, the J assignment may be wrong. The CDR3 is 13 residues long. CDR1 and CDR2 from the germline V gene are MGHRA and YSYEKL. The CDR3 coding sequence is TGCGCCAGCAGCCAGCGACAGGGCTACGAGCAGTACTTC. Amino acids: CASSQRQGYEQYF.

The CDR3 spells CASTRSPGGPQHF. CDR3 bases: TGTGCCAGTACGAGGAGCCCCGGCGGGCCCCAGCATTTT. The gene calls are TRBV2 and TRBJ1-5, with unresolved D. V was pared by 9 bases and J by 9 bases, with 18 bases between. Germline loops: CDR1 SNHLY, CDR2 FYNNEI. The CDR3 has 13 amino acids. The full variable domain, in which reference TRBV2 and TRBJ1-5 provide the parts outside the CDR3, is EPEVTQTPSHQVTQMGQEVILRCVPISNHLYFYWYRQILGQKVEFLVSFYNNEISEKSEIFDDQFSVERPDGSNFTLKIRSTKLEDSAMYFCASTRSPGGPQHFGDGTRLSIL.

This clone was detected only a few times. CDR3: CASSTGTAYNSPLHF. In nucleotides, the CDR3 is TGCGCCAGCAGCACCGGGACAGCCTATAATTCACCCCTCCACTTT. The chain uses TRBV5-1 and TRBJ1-6, with 7 positions matching TRBD1. The V and J ends lost 4 bases and 2 bases, in that order; junction bases with no gene match: 3. Germline V gene data show CDR1 as SGHRS and CDR2 as YFSETQ. The CDR3 consists of 15 residues.

The chain uses TRBV27 and TRBJ1-5; D might be TRBD1 (5 bases). CDR1 MNHEY and CDR2 SMNVEV come from the germline V gene (reference sequence). CDR3 length: 15 residues. The V end lost 0 bases, the J end lost 4 bases, and 10 bases lay between the germline ends. DNA for the CDR3: TGTGCCAGCAGTTTATCGATGAAGGGGAATCAGCCCCAGCATTTT. Amino acids: CASSLSMKGNQPQHF.

The gene calls are TRBV9 and TRBJ1-2, with a tentative D call TRBD1 (5 bases). Germline loops: CDR1 SGDLS, CDR2 YYNGEE. Trimming left V 0 bases short and J 0 bases short, with 12 bases between. The CDR3 contains 16 residues. CDR3 loop: CASSVEVRAANYGYTF. As DNA, the CDR3 is TGTGCCAGCAGCGTAGAAGTCAGGGCGGCTAACTATGGCTACACCTTC.

In its sample, this clone was seen once. This chain connects TRBV18 to TRBJ1-1; TRBD1 matches 8 bases. J lost 7 bases, V lost 5 bases, and 9 bases had no gene match. CDR3 length equals 14 residues. Germline-derived CDR1 and CDR2 are KGHSH and LQKENI. CDR3 loop: CASSSRTGPNEAFF. The CDR3 DNA sequence: TGTGCCAGCTCATCCCGGACAGGGCCTAATGAAGCTTTCTTT.

J is TRBJ2-7 and V is TRBV27; 9 positions agree with TRBD1. Germline loops: CDR1 MNHEY, CDR2 SMNVEV (reference sequence). There are 15 residues in the CDR3. J gave up 3 bases and V 3 bases, and 6 bases lay outside the gene matches. The CDR3 DNA reads TGTGCCAGCAGTTTTTCGGACAGGGGCAGCTACGAGCAGTACTTC. This encodes CASSFSDRGSYEQYF.

This sequence joins TRBV5-6 and TRBJ2-2, with 9 bases identical to TRBD1. This CDR3 is built from 15 residues. Germline CDR1 is SGHDT and CDR2 is YYEEEE. Unmatched junction bases numbered 12, after V lost 10 bases and J lost 5 bases. The CDR3: CASSKGQGWTGELFF. DNA for the CDR3: TGTGCCTCAAGCAAGGGACAGGGTTGGACCGGGGAGCTGTTTTTT. The full variable domain, with the rest looked up from reference TRBV5-6 and TRBJ2-2, is DAGVTQSPTHLIKTRGQQVTLRCSPKSGHDTVSWYQQALGQGPQFIFQYYEEEERQRGNFPDRFSGHQFPNYSSELNVNALLLGDSALYLCASSKGQGWTGELFFGEGSRLTVL.

The CDR3: CASSYSSGGTDTQYF. For the CDR3, the DNA is TGTGCCAGCAGTTACTCCTCGGGGGGCACAGATACGCAGTATTTT. The genes are TRBV6-5 and TRBJ2-3; the D gene is possibly TRBD2 (6 bases). From germline, CDR1 is MNHEY and CDR2 SVGAGI. V was cut by 0 bases and J by 1 base, with 8 bases left in between. The CDR3 runs 15 residues.

The chain has TRBV9 and TRBJ1-1; D is ambiguous. V dropped 3 bases and J dropped 0 bases, with 6 bases sitting between them. Looked up from germline, CDR1 is SGDLS and CDR2 is YYNGEE. The CDR3 loop spans 13 amino acids. The CDR3 is CASSAEMNTEAFF. DNA of the CDR3: TGTGCCAGCAGCGCGGAGATGAACACTGAAGCTTTCTTT. Full variable domain (missing parts from reference TRBV9 and TRBJ1-1): DSGVTQTPKHLITATGQRVTLRCSPRSGDLSVYWYQQSLDQGLQFLIQYYNGEERAKGNILERFSAQQFPDLHSELNLSSLELGDSALYFCASSAEMNTEAFFGQGTRLTVV.

This clone was observed once. V is TRBV5-4 and J is TRBJ2-7, with 7 bases that match TRBD1. This CDR3 is 15 amino acids long. Looked up from germline, CDR1 is SGHNT and CDR2 is YYREEE (reference sequence). V lost 4 bases and J lost 4; bases outside the gene matches: 11. The CDR3 loop is CASSGGQTSVYEQYF. The DNA of the CDR3 is TGTGCCAGCAGCGGGGGACAGACCAGTGTTTACGAGCAGTACTTC.

This clone was found once. The CDR3 DNA sequence: TGTGCCAGCACCCTCGGGGGGGGCAGGGGGACCTACGAGCAGTACTTC. Protein product: CASTLGGGRGTYEQYF. J is TRBJ2-7 and V is TRBV6-6; D possibly corresponds to TRBD2 (8 bases). Germline-derived CDR1 and CDR2 are MNHNY and SVGAGI (reference sequence). V was cut by 7 bases and J by 2 bases, with 21 bases left in between. The CDR3 length is 16 residues.

This clone was detected a few times. The chain couples TRBV18 to TRBJ2-2; TRBD1 might be the D (6 bases). Germline CDR1 KGHSH, CDR2 LQKENI. The V end lost 5 bases, the J end lost 6 bases, and 13 bases lay between the germline ends. The CDR3 consists of 14 residues. The DNA for the CDR3 is TGTGCCAGCTCAACTAGAAAGGGGGCCGGGGAGCTGTTTTTT. It encodes CASSTRKGAGELFF.

The chain links TRBV28 to TRBJ2-7; D not resolved. From germline, CDR1 is MDHEN and CDR2 SYDVKM. The CDR3 is made up of 13 amino acids. Trimming stripped 6 bases from V and 9 bases from J, with 18 bases between. The chain's CDR3 is CASSTGLTTRQYF. CDR3 nucleotide sequence: TGTGCCAGCAGCACGGGTCTCACTACGAGGCAGTACTTC.

The chain couples TRBV21-1 to TRBJ1-2; the D segment call TRBD1 is taken from the table without a DNA check. TRBV21-1 corresponds to a pseudogene. The CDR3 length is 15 residues. This CDR3 is CASSKNYRGSRGYTF. The CDR3 nucleotides read TGTGCCAGCAGCAAAAATTATAGGGGGTCGCGGGGCTACACCTTC.

The gene calls are TRBV25-1 and TRBJ2-1, with 11 positions matching TRBD2. Per the germline V gene, CDR1 is MGHDK and CDR2 is SYGVNS. The CDR3 loop spans 16 amino acids. J lost 3 bases, V lost 2 bases, and 3 bases had no gene match. The CDR3 sequence: CASSEPGLADYNEQFF. CDR3 nucleotides: TGTGCCAGCAGTGAACCGGGACTAGCGGACTACAATGAGCAGTTCTTC.

The chain couples TRBV6-5 to TRBJ1-1; weak D call: TRBD1 (6 bases). This CDR3 is 13 amino acids long. V lost 5 bases, J lost 1 base, and 8 bases lay in between. Germline CDR1 is MNHEY and CDR2 is SVGAGI. DNA of the CDR3: TGTGCCAGCAGTCTCAGGGGGAACACTGAAGCTTTCTTT. Its translation is CASSLRGNTEAFF.

The chain carries TRBV5-6 and TRBJ2-5; 8 nucleotides agree with TRBD2. The V segment lost 0 bases and the J segment 2 bases; nucleotides outside the gene matches: 9. This CDR3 comprises 17 residues. Germline CDR1 reads SGHDT; CDR2 reads YYEEEE. The CDR3 DNA reads as TGTGCCAGCAGCTTGGTGTCGCGGGGGGTACATCAAGAGACCCAGTACTTC. Amino acid sequence: CASSLVSRGVHQETQYF.

The chain employs TRBV9 and TRBJ1-4; the D gene is possibly TRBD1 (6 bases). Trimming stripped 4 bases from V and 8 bases from J, with 15 bases between. CDR3 length: 14 residues. Looked up from germline, CDR1 is SGDLS and CDR2 is YYNGEE. The DNA of the CDR3 is TGTGCCAGCAGCCCCACACAGGGAAGAGAAAAACTGTTTTTT. Translated, it gives CASSPTQGREKLFF.

The CDR3 region has the DNA TGTGCCAGCAGTGAGACAGGGAGAGATACGCAGTATTTT. It yields the protein CASSETGRDTQYF. The gene calls are TRBV28 and TRBJ2-3; 7 positions agree with TRBD1. The CDR3 consists of 13 residues. Trimming removed 5 bases from V and 5 bases from J; junction bases left unmatched: 4. From germline, CDR1 is MDHEN and CDR2 SYDVKM.

J is TRBJ1-4 and V is TRBV18; 7 bases line up with TRBD1. The CDR3 totals 14 residues. The germline V gene encodes CDR1 KGHSH and CDR2 LQKENI. The V segment lost 4 bases and the J segment 8 bases; nucleotides outside the gene matches: 7. The CDR3 reads CASSLGTVGEKLFF. In DNA, the CDR3 is TGTGCCAGCTCACTCGGGACAGTGGGGGAAAAACTGTTTTTT. Together with reference TRBV18 and TRBJ1-4, the CDR3 gives the full variable domain: NAGVMQNPRHLVRRRGQEARLRCSPMKGHSHVYWYRQLPEEGLKFMVYLQKENIIDESGMPKERFSAEFPKEGPSILRIQQVVRGDSAAYFCASSLGTVGEKLFFGSGTQLSVL.

The gene calls are TRBV7-9 and TRBJ2-5; D might be TRBD1 (6 bases). This CDR3 contains 13 residues. Trimming pared 5 bases from V and 0 bases from J, leaving 7 bases between. Germline V lookup: CDR1 SEHNR, CDR2 FQNEAQ (reference sequence). In DNA form, the CDR3 reads TGTGCCAGCAGCCGGACAGACCAAGAGACCCAGTACTTC. It translates to CASSRTDQETQYF.

V is TRBV28 and J is TRBJ2-7; tentatively, D is TRBD2 (6 bases). Germline CDR1 MDHEN, CDR2 SYDVKM. This CDR3 region has 14 residues. V shed 4 bases and J shed 7 bases, with 17 bases lying between them. CDR3 coding DNA: TGTGCCAGCAGTTCCCCCCGGCGGGGTTGGGAGCAGTACTTC. This encodes CASSSPRRGWEQYF.

The chain uses TRBV6-6 and TRBJ1-2; 7 nucleotides agree with TRBD1. The CDR3 runs to 13 residues. Trimming removed 6 bases from V and 4 bases from J; junction bases left unmatched: 5. Germline lookup yields CDR1 MNHNY and CDR2 SVGAGI (reference sequence). CDR3 nucleotide sequence: TGTGCCAGCAGCGAGGGACAGTCCTATGGCTACACCTTC. Translation: CASSEGQSYGYTF.

The chain uses TRBV7-2 and TRBJ2-7; D remains ambiguous. CDR1 and CDR2 from the germline V gene are SGHTA and FQGNSA. The germline V and J ends were trimmed by 1 base and 0 bases, with 7 bases remaining between them. The CDR3 is 14 residues long. CDR3 coding DNA: TGTGCCAGCAGCTTAGACCTATTCTCCTACGAGCAGTACTTC. It yields the protein CASSLDLFSYEQYF. Full variable domain (remainder filled in from reference TRBV7-2 and TRBJ2-7): GAGVSQSPSNKVTEKGKDVELRCDPISGHTALYWYRQSLGQGLEFLIYFQGNSAPDKSGLPSDRFSAERTGGSVSTLTIQRTQQEDSAVYLCASSLDLFSYEQYFGPGTRLTVT.

DNA for the CDR3: TGTGCCAGCAGCTTAGCGGGGACAGGGGGCTTCGATGAGCAGTTCTTC. Translating it yields CASSLAGTGGFDEQFF. The chain is built from TRBV7-2 and TRBJ2-1; TRBD1 agrees at 12 bases. Trimming removed 0 bases from V and 8 bases from J; junction bases left unmatched: 5. Germline CDR1 is SGHTA and CDR2 is FQGNSA. The CDR3 is made up of 16 amino acids.

Note on this clone: This specimen includes other DNA sequences encoding the same CDR3. The rearrangement joins TRBV5-6 to TRBJ1-2; TRBD1 aligns across 7 bases. Looked up from germline, CDR1 is SGHDT and CDR2 is YYEEEE. V lost 4 bases and J lost 3; bases outside the gene matches: 3. CDR3 length equals 13 residues. CDR3 bases: TGTGCCAGCAGCCCAGACAGGGACTATGGCTACACCTTC. It is translated as CASSPDRDYGYTF.

J is TRBJ2-7 and V is TRBV15; D possibly corresponds to TRBD2 (6 bases). Trimming removed 4 bases from V and 6 bases from J, with 16 bases in between. Germline CDR1 is LNHNV and CDR2 is YYDKDF (reference sequence). This CDR3 has 14 residues. The CDR3 region is CATSIPGVYSEQYF. In DNA form, the CDR3 reads TGTGCCACCAGCATCCCGGGGGTTTACTCCGAGCAGTACTTC.

The chain combines TRBV7-9 with TRBJ1-4, with 7 bases identical to TRBD1. V trimming: 6 bases; J trimming: 7 bases; junction bases outside the gene matches: 11. Germline-derived CDR1 and CDR2 are SEHNR and FQNEAQ (reference sequence). The CDR3 is made up of 15 amino acids. The CDR3 coding sequence is TGTGCCAGCAGTCTTCAAGGGGGCGAGGGTGAAAAACTGTTTTTT. This encodes CASSLQGGEGEKLFF.